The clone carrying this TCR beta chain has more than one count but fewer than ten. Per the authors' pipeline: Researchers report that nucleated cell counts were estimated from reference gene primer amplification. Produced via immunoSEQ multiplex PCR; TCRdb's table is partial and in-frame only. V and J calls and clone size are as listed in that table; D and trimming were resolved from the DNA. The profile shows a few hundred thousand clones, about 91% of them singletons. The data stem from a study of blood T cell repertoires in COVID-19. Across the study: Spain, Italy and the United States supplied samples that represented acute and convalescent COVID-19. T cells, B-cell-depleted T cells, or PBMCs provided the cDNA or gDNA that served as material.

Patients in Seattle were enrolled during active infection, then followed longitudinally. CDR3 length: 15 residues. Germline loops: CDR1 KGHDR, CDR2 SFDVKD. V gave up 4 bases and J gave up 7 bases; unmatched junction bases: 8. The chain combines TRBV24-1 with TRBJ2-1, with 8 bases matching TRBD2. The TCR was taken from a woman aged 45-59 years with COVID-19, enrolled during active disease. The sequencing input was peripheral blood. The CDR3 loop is CATSDSGTRINEQFF. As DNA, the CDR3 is TGTGCCACCAGTGACTCCGGGACTAGGATAAATGAGCAGTTCTTC.